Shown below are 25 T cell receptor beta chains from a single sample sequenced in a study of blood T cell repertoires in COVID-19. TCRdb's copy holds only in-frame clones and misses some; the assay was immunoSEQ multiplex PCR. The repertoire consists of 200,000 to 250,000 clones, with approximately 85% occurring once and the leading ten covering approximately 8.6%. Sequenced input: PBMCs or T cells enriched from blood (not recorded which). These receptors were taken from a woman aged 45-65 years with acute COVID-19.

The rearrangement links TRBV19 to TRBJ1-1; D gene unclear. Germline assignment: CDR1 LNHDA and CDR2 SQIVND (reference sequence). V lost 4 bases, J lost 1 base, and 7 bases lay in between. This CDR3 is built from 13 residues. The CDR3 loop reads CASSSQWNTEAFF. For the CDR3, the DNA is TGTGCCAGTAGTAGTCAGTGGAACACTGAAGCTTTCTTT.

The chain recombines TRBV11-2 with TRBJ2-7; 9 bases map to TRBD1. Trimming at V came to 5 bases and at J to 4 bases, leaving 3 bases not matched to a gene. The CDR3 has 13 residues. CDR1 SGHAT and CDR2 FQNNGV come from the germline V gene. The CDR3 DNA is TGTGCCAGCAGCCGGGGACAGGGATACGAGCAGTACTTC. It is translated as CASSRGQGYEQYF.

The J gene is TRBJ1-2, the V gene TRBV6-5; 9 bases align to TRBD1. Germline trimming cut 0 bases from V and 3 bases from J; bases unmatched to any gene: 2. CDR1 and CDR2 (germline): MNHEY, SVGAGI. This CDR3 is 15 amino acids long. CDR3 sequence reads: CASSYSGTGHYGYTF. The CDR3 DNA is TGTGCCAGCAGTTACTCGGGGACAGGGCACTATGGCTACACCTTC.

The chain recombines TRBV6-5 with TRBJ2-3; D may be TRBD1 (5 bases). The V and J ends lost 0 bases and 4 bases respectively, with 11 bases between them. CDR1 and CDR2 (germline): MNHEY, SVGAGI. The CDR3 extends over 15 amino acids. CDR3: CASSYSKGFADTQYF. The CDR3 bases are TGTGCCAGCAGTTACTCCAAGGGGTTTGCAGATACGCAGTATTTT.

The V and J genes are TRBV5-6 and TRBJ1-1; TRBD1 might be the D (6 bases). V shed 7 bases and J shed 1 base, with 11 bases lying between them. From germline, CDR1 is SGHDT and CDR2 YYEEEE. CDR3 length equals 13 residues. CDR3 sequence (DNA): TGTGCCAGCGGCCCGACAGGGAACACTGAAGCTTTCTTT. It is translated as CASGPTGNTEAFF.

The CDR3 sequence is CASSGGWNEQFF. The CDR3 DNA follows: TGCGCCAGTTCAGGGGGTTGGAATGAGCAGTTCTTC. The V call is TRBV5-1, the J call TRBJ2-1, with TRBD1 matching 7 bases. This CDR3 has 12 amino acids. The trim removed 8 bases at V and 7 bases at J, leaving 6 bases unmatched. The germline CDR1 and CDR2 sequences are SGHRS and YFSETQ.

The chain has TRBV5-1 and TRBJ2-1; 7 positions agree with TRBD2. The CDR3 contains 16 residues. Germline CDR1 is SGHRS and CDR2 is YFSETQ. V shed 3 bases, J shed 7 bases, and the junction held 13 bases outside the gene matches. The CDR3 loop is CASSYKLAPGGNEQFF. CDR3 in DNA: TGCGCCAGCAGCTATAAACTAGCGCCGGGGGGTAATGAGCAGTTCTTC.

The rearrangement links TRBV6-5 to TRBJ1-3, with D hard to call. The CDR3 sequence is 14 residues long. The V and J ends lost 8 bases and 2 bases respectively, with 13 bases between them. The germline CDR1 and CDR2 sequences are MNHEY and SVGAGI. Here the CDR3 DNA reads TGTGCCAGCCGCTACTACATCCCTGGAAACACCATATATTTT. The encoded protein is CASRYYIPGNTIYF.

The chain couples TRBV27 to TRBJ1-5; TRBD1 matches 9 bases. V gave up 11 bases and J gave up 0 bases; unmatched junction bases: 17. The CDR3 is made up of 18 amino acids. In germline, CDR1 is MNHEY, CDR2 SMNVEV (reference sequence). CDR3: CAPVRPGQGLGSNQPQHF. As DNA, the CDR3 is TGTGCCCCCGTACGGCCGGGACAGGGTTTGGGTAGCAATCAGCCCCAGCATTTT.

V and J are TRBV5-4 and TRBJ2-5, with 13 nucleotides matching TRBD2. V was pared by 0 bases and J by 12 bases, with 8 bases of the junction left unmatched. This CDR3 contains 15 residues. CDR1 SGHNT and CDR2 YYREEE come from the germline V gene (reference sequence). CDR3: CASSLAGTSGVKEYF. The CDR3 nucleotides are TGTGCCAGCAGCTTGGCTGGGACTAGCGGGGTCAAAGAGTACTTC. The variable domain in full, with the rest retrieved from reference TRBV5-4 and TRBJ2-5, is ETGVTQSPTHLIKTRGQQVTLRCSSQSGHNTVSWYQQALGQGPQFIFQYYREEENGRGNFPPRFSGLQFPNYSSELNVNALELDDSALYLCASSLAGTSGVKEYFGPGTRLLVL.

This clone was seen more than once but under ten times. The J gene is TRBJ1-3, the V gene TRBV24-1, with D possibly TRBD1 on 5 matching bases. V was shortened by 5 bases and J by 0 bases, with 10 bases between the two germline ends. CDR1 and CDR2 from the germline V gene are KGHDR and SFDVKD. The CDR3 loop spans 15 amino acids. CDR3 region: CATSVDSHSGNTIYF. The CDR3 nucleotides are TGTGCCACCAGTGTAGACAGCCACTCTGGAAACACCATATATTTT.

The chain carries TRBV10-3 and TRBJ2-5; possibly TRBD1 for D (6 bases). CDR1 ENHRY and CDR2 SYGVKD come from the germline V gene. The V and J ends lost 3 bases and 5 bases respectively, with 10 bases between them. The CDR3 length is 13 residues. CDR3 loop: CAISDYREETQYF. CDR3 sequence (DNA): TGTGCCATCAGTGATTACAGGGAGGAGACCCAGTACTTC.

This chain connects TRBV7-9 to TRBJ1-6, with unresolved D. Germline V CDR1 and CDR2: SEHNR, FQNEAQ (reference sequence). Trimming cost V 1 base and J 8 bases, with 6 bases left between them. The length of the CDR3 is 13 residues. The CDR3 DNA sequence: TGTGCCAGCAGCTTAGAGAGGGATTCACCCCTCCACTTT. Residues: CASSLERDSPLHF.

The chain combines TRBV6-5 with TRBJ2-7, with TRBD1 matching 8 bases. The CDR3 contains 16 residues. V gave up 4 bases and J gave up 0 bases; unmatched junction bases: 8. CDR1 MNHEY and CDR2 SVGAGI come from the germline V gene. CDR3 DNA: TGTGCCAGCAGTTCGTACGACAGGGGATACTCCTACGAGCAGTACTTC. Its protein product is CASSSYDRGYSYEQYF.

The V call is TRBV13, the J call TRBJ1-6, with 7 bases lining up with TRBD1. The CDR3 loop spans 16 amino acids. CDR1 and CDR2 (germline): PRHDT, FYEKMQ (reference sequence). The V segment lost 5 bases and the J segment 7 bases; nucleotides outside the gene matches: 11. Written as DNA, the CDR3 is TGTGCCAGCAGCCAGGGGGACCGAAGGGGCAATTCACCCCTCCACTTT. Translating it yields CASSQGDRRGNSPLHF.

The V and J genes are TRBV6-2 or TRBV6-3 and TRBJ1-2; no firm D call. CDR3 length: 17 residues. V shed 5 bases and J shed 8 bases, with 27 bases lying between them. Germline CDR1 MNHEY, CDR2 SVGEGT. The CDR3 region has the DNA TGTGCCAGCAGTCCCGGAGTGGCAGTAGCAGCGGTTGGCGGCTACACCTTC. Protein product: CASSPGVAVAAVGGYTF.

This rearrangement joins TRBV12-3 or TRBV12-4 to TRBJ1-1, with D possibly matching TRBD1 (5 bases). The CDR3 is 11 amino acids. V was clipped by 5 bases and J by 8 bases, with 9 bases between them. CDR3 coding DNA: TGTGCCAGCAGTAAACAGGAGGAAGCTTTCTTT. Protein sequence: CASSKQEEAFF.

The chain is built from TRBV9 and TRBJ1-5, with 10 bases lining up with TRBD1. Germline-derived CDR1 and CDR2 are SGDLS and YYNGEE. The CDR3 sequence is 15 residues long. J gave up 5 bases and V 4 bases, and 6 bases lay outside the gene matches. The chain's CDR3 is CASSPDRGRDQPQHF. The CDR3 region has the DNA TGTGCCAGCAGCCCCGACAGGGGGCGAGATCAGCCCCAGCATTTT.

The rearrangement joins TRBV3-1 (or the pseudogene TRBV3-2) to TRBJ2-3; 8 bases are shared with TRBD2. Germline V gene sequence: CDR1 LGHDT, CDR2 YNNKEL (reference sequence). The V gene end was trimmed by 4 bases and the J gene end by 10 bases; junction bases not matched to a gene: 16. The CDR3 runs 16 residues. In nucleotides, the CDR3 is TGTGCCAGCAGCCCATCCCAGCGGGGGCCCTCTGGGGCGCAGTATTTT. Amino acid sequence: CASSPSQRGPSGAQYF.

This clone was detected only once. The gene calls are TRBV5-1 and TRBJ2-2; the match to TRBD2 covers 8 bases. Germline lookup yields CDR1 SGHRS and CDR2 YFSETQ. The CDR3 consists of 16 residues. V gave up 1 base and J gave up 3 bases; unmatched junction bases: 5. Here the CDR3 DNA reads TGCGCCAGCAGCTTGTCCCCAGCGGGGGACACCGGGGAGCTGTTTTTT. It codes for CASSLSPAGDTGELFF.

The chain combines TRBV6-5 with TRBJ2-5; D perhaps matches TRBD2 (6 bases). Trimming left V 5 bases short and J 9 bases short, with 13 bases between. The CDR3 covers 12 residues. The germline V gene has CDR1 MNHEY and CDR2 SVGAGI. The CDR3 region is CASSTGERAQYF. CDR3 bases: TGTGCCAGCAGTACGGGGGAAAGGGCCCAGTACTTC.

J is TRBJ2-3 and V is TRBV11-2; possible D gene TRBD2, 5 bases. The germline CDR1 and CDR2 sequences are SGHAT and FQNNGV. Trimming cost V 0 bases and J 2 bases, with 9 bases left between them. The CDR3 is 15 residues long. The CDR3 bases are TGTGCCAGCAGCTTAGACGGGAAGAACACAGATACGCAGTATTTT. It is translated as CASSLDGKNTDTQYF.

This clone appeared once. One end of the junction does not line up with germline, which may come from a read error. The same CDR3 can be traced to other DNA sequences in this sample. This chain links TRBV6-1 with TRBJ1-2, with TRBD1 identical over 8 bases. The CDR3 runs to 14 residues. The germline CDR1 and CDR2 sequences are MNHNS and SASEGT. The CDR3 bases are TGTGCCAGCAGCGAAGGACAGGGAAACTATGGCTACACCTTC. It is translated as CASSEGQGNYGYTF.

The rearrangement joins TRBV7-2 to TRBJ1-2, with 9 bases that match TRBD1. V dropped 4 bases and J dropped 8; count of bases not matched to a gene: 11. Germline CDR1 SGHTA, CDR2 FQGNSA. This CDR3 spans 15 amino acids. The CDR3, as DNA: TGTGCCAGCAGCTGGAACTTACAGGGGGCAAACGGCTACACCTTC. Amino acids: CASSWNLQGANGYTF.

The chain's CDR3 is CASTQGPSGGEQYF. DNA for the CDR3: TGTGCCAGCACCCAGGGGCCTAGCGGAGGCGAGCAGTACTTC. The chain employs TRBV7-2 and TRBJ2-7; D may be TRBD2 (7 bases). Germline loops: CDR1 SGHTA, CDR2 FQGNSA. This CDR3 is 14 amino acids long. Trimming pared 7 bases from V and 6 bases from J, leaving 19 bases between.